Included here is one T cell receptor beta chain sequence, with context. The antigen is unknown. The data are from a study of cytomegalovirus exposure and HLA in healthy donors. About the study: Findings of an earlier analysis included 90 million to 120 million unique TCR beta sequences from around 180 million T cells. Overall study results and limits: It was reported that the classifier diagnosed cytomegalovirus status with high specificity and sensitivity in both the original and validation cohorts. Follow-up analysis seemed to connect common viral pathogens with several of the most significant clusters identified.

Use of 60 Vbeta and 13 Jbeta primers characterized the PCR. The repertoire was sequenced with immunoSEQ multiplex PCR; TCRdb's copy has only in-frame clones and lacks some. The table records 55,000 to 65,000 clones, 80% of them present only once. From germline, CDR1 is ENHRY and CDR2 SYGVKD. The V gene end was trimmed by 2 bases and the J gene end by 0 bases; junction bases not matched to a gene: 1. This CDR3 has 15 residues. This clonotype was obtained from a male donor in good health and CMV-seronegative. The chain employs TRBV10-3 and TRBJ1-5, with TRBD1 matching 7 bases. The sequenced sample was PBMCs. The CDR3 spells CAISEQGVSNQPQHF. CDR3 sequence (DNA): TGTGCCATCAGTGAGCAGGGGGTTAGCAATCAGCCCCAGCATTTT.